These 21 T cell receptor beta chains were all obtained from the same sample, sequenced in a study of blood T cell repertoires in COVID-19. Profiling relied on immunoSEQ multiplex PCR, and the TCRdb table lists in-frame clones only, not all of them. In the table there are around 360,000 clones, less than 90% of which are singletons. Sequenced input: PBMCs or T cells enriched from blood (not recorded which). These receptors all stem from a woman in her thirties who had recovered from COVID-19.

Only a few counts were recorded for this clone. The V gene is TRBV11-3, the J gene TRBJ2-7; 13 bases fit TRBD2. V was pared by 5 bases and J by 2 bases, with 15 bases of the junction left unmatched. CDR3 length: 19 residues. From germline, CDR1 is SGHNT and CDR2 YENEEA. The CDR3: CASSPRGLAGLNLPYEQYF. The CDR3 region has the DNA TGTGCCAGCAGCCCTAGGGGACTAGCGGGACTTAACTTACCCTACGAGCAGTACTTC.

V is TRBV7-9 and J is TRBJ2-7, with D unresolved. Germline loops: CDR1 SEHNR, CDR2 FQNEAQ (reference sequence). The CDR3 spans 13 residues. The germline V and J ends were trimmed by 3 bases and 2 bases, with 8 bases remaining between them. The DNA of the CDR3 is TGTGCCAGCAGCTTTATAGAAACCTACGAGCAGTACTTC. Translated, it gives CASSFIETYEQYF.

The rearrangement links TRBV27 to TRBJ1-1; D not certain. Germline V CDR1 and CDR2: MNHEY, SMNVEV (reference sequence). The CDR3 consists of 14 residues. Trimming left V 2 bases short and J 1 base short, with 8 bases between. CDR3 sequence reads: CASSLGTPNTEAFF. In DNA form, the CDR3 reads TGTGCCAGCAGTTTAGGCACCCCGAACACTGAAGCTTTCTTT.

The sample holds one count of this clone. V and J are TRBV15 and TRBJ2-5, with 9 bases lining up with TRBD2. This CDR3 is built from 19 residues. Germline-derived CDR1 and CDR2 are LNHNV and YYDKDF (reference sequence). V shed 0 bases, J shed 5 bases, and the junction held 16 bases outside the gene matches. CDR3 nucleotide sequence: TGTGCCACCAGCAGAGAATTGGGTAGCGGGAGCCCACAGAGGGAGACCCAGTACTTC. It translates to CATSRELGSGSPQRETQYF.

For the CDR3, the DNA is TGTGCCAGCTCCCTCCAGGGGCGCAGGTCCGTTTCTGAAGCTTTCTTT. Encoded protein: CASSLQGRRSVSEAFF. This chain connects TRBV18 to TRBJ1-1, with D tentatively TRBD1 (6 bases). Trimming took off 6 bases at V and 6 bases at J, with 23 bases between the two ends. This CDR3 is 16 amino acids long. Germline CDR1 is KGHSH and CDR2 is LQKENI.

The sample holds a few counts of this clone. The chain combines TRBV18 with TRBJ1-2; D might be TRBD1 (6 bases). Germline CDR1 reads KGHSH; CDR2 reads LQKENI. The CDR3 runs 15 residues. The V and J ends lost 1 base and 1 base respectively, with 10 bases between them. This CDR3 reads CASSPQGDLNYGYTF. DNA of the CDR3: TGTGCCAGCTCACCACAGGGGGACCTTAACTATGGCTACACCTTC.

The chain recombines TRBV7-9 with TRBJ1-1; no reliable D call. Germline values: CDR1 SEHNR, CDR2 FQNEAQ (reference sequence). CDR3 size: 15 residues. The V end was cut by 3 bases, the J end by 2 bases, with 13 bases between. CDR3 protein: CASSFGNGINTEAFF. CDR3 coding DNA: TGTGCCAGCAGCTTTGGTAACGGGATAAACACTGAAGCTTTCTTT.

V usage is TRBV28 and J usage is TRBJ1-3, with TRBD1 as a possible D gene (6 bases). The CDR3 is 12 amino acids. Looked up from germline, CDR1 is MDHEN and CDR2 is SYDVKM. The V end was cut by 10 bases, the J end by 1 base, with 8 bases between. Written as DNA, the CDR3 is TGTGCCACTACAGGGTCTGGAAACACCATATATTTT. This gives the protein CATTGSGNTIYF. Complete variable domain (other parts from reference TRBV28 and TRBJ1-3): DVKVTQSSRYLVKRTGEKVFLECVQDMDHENMFWYRQDPGLGLRLIYFSYDVKMKEKGDIPEGYSVSREKKERFSLILESASTNQTSMYLCATTGSGNTIYFGEGSWLTVV.

In DNA form, the CDR3 reads TGTGCCGCCACCGGGACAGAAAATGAGCAGTTCTTC. This translates into CAATGTENEQFF. The chain combines TRBV10-3 with TRBJ2-1; 7 positions match TRBD1. The V and J ends lost 11 bases and 7 bases, in that order; junction bases with no gene match: 8. The V gene's germline CDR1 is ENHRY and CDR2 SYGVKD. The CDR3 has 12 amino acids.

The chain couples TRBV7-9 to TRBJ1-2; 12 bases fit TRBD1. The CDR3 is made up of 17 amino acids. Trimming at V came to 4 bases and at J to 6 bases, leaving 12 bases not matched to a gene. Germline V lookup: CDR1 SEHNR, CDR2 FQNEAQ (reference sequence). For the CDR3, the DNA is TGTGCCAGCAGCTCCATCCACGGGACAGGGGGCGCAAATGGCTACACCTTC. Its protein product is CASSSIHGTGGANGYTF.

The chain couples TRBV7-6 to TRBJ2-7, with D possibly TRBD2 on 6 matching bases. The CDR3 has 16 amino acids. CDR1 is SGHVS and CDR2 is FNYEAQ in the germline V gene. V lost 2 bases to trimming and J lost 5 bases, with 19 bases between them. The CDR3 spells CASSLPWGGNAHEQYF. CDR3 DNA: TGTGCCAGCAGCTTACCCTGGGGCGGGAATGCGCACGAGCAGTACTTC.

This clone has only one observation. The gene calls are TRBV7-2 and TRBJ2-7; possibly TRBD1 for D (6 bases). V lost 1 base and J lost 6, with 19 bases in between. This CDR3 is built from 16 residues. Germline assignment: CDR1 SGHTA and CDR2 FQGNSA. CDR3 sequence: CASSLVGAGVGGEQYF. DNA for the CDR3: TGTGCCAGCAGCTTAGTAGGGGCAGGGGTTGGGGGCGAGCAGTACTTC.

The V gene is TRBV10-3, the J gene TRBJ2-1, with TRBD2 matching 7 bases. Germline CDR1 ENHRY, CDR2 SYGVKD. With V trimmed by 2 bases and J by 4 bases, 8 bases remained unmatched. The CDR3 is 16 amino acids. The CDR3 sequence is CAISEASGSVYNEQFF. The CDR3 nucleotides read TGTGCCATCAGTGAGGCTAGCGGATCCGTATACAATGAGCAGTTCTTC.

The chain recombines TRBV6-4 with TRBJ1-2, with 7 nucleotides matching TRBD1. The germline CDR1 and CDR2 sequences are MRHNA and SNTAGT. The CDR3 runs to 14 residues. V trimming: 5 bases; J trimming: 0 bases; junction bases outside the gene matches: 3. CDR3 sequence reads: CASSQDRTNYGYTF. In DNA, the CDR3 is TGTGCCAGCAGTCAGGACAGGACTAACTATGGCTACACCTTC.

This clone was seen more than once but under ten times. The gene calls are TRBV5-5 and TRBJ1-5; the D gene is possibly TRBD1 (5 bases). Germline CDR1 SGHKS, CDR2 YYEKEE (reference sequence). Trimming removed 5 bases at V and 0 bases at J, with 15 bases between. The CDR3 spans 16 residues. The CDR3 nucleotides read TGTGCCAGCAGTGACGTTGGGGGGGATAGCAATCAGCCCCAGCATTTT. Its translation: CASSDVGGDSNQPQHF.

CDR3 amino acids: CATSRTSTDTQYF. The CDR3 coding sequence is TGTGCCACCAGCAGGACTAGCACAGATACGCAGTATTTT. The chain carries TRBV15 and TRBJ2-3; unclear D gene. V shed 3 bases and J shed 0 bases, with 4 bases lying between them. CDR1 is LNHNV, CDR2 YYDKDF, per germline (reference sequence). The CDR3 consists of 13 residues.

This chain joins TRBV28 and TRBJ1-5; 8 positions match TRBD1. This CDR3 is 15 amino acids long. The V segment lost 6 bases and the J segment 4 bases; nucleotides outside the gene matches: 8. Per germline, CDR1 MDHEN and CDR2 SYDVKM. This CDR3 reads CASSQLQGANQPQHF. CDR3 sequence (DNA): TGTGCCAGCAGCCAACTCCAGGGGGCGAATCAGCCCCAGCATTTT. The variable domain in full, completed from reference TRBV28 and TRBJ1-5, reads DVKVTQSSRYLVKRTGEKVFLECVQDMDHENMFWYRQDPGLGLRLIYFSYDVKMKEKGDIPEGYSVSREKKERFSLILESASTNQTSMYLCASSQLQGANQPQHFGDGTRLSIL.

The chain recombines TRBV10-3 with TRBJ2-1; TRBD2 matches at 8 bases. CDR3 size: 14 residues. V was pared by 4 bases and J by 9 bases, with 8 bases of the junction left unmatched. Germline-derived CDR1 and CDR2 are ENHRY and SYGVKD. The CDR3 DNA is TGTGCCATCAGTGCTCCGGGGGGGCGGCGTGAGCAGTTCTTC. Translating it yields CAISAPGGRREQFF.

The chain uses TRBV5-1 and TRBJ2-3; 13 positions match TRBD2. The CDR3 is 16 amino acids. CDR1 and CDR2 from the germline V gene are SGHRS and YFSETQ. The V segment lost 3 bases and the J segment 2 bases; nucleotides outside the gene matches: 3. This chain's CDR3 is CASSSGLAGDTDTQYF. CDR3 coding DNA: TGCGCCAGCAGCTCAGGACTAGCGGGGGACACAGATACGCAGTATTTT.

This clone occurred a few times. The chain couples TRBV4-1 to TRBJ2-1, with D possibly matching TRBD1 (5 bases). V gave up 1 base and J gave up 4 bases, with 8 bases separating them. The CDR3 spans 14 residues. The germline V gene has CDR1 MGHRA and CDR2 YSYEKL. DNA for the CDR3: TGCGCCAGCAGCCAAGCGCCAGGGTACAATGAGCAGTTCTTC. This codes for CASSQAPGYNEQFF.

CDR3 in amino acids: CASSALLAGTFGEQFF. The CDR3 nucleotides are TGTGCCAGCAGCGCGCTACTAGCGGGGACCTTCGGTGAGCAGTTCTTC. V and J are TRBV11-2 and TRBJ2-1; 10 nucleotides line up with TRBD2. CDR1 is SGHAT and CDR2 is FQNNGV in the germline V gene. This CDR3 region has 16 residues. The ends lost 5 bases at V and 9 bases at J; junction bases unmatched: 13.